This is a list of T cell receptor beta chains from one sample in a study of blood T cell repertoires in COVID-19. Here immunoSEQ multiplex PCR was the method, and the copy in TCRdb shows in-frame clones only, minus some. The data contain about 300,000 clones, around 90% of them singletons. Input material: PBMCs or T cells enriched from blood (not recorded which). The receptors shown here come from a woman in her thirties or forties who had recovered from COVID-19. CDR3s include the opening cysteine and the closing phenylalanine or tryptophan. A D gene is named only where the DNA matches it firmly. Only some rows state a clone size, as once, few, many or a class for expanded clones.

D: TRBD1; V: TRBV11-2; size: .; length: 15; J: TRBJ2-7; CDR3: CASSLTPTGPGEQYF; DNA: TGTGCCAGCAGCCTCACCCCGACAGGGCCGGGCGAGCAGTACTTC
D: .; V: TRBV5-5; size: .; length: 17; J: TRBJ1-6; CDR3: CASSLNRQETHNSPLHF; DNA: TGTGCCAGCAGCCTCAACAGGCAGGAAACCCATAATTCACCCCTCCACTTT
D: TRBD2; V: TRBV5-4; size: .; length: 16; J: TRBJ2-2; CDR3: CASSRTSGVLTGELFF; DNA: TGTGCCAGCAGCAGGACTAGCGGGGTTCTCACCGGGGAGCTGTTTTTT
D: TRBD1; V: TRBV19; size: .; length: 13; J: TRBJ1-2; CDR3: CASSLTGDYGYTF; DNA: TGTGCCAGTAGCTTGACAGGGGACTATGGCTACACCTTC
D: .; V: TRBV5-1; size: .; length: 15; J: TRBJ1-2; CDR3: CASSLAGAAGGGYTF; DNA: TGCGCCAGCAGCTTGGCCGGGGCCGCGGGAGGTGGCTACACCTTC
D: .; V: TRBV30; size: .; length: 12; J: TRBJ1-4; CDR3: CAWKQLNEKLFF; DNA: TGTGCCTGGAAACAGCTTAATGAAAAACTGTTTTTT
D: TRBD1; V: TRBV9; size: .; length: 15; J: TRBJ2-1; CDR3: CASRGGTGSYNEQFF; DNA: TGTGCCAGCAGAGGAGGGACAGGGTCCTACAATGAGCAGTTCTTC
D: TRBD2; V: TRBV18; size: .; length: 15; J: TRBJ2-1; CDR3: CASSPTSGRDGEQFF; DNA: TGTGCCAGCTCACCAACTAGCGGGAGGGACGGTGAGCAGTTCTTC
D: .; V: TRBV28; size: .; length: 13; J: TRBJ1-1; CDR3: CASSLLIRTEAFF; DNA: TGTGCCAGCAGTTTATTGATTCGGACTGAAGCTTTCTTT
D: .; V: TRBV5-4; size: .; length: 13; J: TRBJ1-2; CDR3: CASSPGVAYGYTF; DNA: TGTGCCAGCAGCCCGGGGGTGGCCTATGGCTACACCTTC
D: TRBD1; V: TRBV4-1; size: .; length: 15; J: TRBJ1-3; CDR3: CASSPEGGPGNTIYF; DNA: TGCGCCAGCAGCCCCGAAGGGGGCCCTGGAAACACCATATATTTT
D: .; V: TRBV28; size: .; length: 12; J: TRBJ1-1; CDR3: CASRTVGGGAFF; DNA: TGTGCCAGCAGGACCGTCGGGGGTGGAGCTTTCTTT
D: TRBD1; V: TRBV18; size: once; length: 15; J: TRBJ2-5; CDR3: CASSPIDRAPQTQYF; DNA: TGTGCCAGCTCGCCCATAGACAGGGCCCCACAGACCCAGTACTTC
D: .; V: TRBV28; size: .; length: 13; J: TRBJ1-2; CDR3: CASTITTQVGYTF; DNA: TGTGCCAGCACTATTACAACGCAGGTTGGCTACACCTTC